This entry lists 6 T cell receptor beta chains sequenced from one sample in a study of T cell repertoires in cytomegalovirus infection. What these receptors recognize is not known. TCRdb re-derived calls from the reads in MiXCR, one entry per CDR3 protein. Here the sample spans under 120,000 distinct CDR3 sequences, under 45% being singletons. Sequenced here: CD8+ T cells from cultured PBMCs, sampled from culture after CMV antigen stimulation. These receptors all stem from a human donor in good health (CMV status not recorded). Some clones in this sample may be carry-over from other donors' samples.

This chain uses TRBV29-1 with TRBJ1-1; weak D call: TRBD1 (5 bases). V dropped 7 bases and J dropped 10 bases, with 19 bases sitting between them. The CDR3 has 12 residues. Germline assignment: CDR1 SQVTM and CDR2 ANQGSEA. The CDR3 region has the DNA TGCAGCGCTAAGGACGCTCGGGGGTTAGCTTTCTTT. This gives the protein CSAKDARGLAFF.

There are a few counts of this clonotype. The chain joins TRBV20-1 to TRBJ1-3, with TRBD1 identical over 7 bases. The CDR3 has 14 amino acids. J lost 2 bases, V lost 3 bases, and 4 bases had no gene match. The germline V gene has CDR1 DFQATT and CDR2 SNEGSKA (reference sequence). Written as DNA, the CDR3 is TGCAGTGCTAGGGGCGGGACAGCTGGAAACACCATATATTTT. It yields the protein CSARGGTAGNTIYF.

This rearrangement joins TRBV4-1 to TRBJ1-1; 7 nucleotides agree with TRBD1. Germline-derived CDR1 and CDR2 are MGHRA and YSYEKL. This CDR3 region has 15 residues. J lost 5 bases, V lost 3 bases, and 9 bases had no gene match. The CDR3 is CASSQATGVRTEAFF. In DNA, the CDR3 is TGCGCCAGCAGCCAGGCCACAGGGGTTAGGACTGAAGCTTTCTTT.

This chain's CDR3 is CASSGSEGALNTEAFF. CDR3 bases: TGTGCCAGCAGTGGATCGGAGGGGGCCTTGAACACTGAAGCTTTCTTT. The rearrangement joins TRBV2 to TRBJ1-1; 7 bases map to TRBD1. The CDR3 loop spans 16 amino acids. Germline lookup yields CDR1 SNHLY and CDR2 FYNNEI. The V gene end was trimmed by 4 bases and the J gene end by 0 bases; junction bases not matched to a gene: 8.

The chain couples TRBV7-4 to TRBJ2-7; the D gene is possibly TRBD1 (6 bases). The CDR3 runs 15 residues. CDR1 SGHVT and CDR2 SQSDAQ come from the germline V gene. Trimming removed 5 bases at V and 0 bases at J, with 14 bases between. This CDR3 is CASSRTETGSYEQYF. DNA for the CDR3: TGTGCCAGCAGCCGAACGGAGACAGGCTCCTACGAGCAGTACTTC.

A few counts support this clonotype. The chain links TRBV7-6 to TRBJ1-1; 12 positions agree with TRBD1. The CDR3 has 17 amino acids. Trimming removed 5 bases from V and 1 base from J; junction bases left unmatched: 8. Per germline, CDR1 SGHVS and CDR2 FNYEAQ. The CDR3 region is CASSLRDRGRGNTEAFF. For the CDR3, the DNA is TGTGCCAGCAGCCTACGGGACAGGGGGCGAGGGAACACTGAAGCTTTCTTT.